One T cell receptor (beta chain) is described in this entry. Which antigen it targets is not known. Within one base of it there is no much larger clone, and no base qualities were kept. The cohort consisted of 670 or so healthy bone marrow donors. All cohort members were sampled while nominally healthy, although unrecorded immune exposures were likely present. The donor tested CMV seronegative and was one of the 352 seronegative cohort members. A peripheral blood sample was collected from each donor, and TCR beta sequencing was performed on peripheral blood mononuclear cells. Genomic DNA extraction from the blood cell samples was performed with the Qiagen DNeasy Blood Extraction Kit. The data stem from a study of cytomegalovirus exposure and HLA in healthy donors listed by TCRdb under 2017. In terms of the full investigation: An earlier analysis of several hundred of the donors reported approximately 270 Gb of sequence data and roughly 110 million unique TCR beta sequences from approximately 180 million T cells. The study combined high-throughput TCR immunosequencing, statistical association of individual TCRs with disease status, and machine learning to predict cytomegalovirus infection status. An early release covering roughly 640 HLA-typed donors comprised about 300 gigabases of sequencing data and 85 million to 100 million unique TCR sequences. In a later genetic analysis, genome-wide SNP genotypes for 398 of the 666 donors were used, and that subset was treated as a discovery cohort. The later analysis used no new phenotypic data to find candidate immune exposures, relying instead on TCR beta sequences and their occurrence across donors. Among about 360 genotyped donors of the cohort, an average of around 240,000 unique TCR beta nucleotide sequences were sequenced per donor, roughly 20% of them non-productive. Four to six DR-DQ haplotypes were handled as single units for association and clustering, since linkage in the cohort was strong. Typing coverage varied by locus: 629-630 donors for A, B, C, DRB1 and DQB1; approximately 520 for DQA1; more than 600 for DPA1; roughly 450 for DPB1. Class I and class II HLA loci were covered by the typing at four-digit resolution. A later analysis re-analyzed previously published TCR beta repertoires from roughly 630 donors and added high-resolution HLA genotyping to study TCR occurrence patterns. The study aimed to test whether signatures of past pathogen exposure could be identified by cataloging public T cell receptors. Every discovery cohort repertoire had been produced on one sequencing platform. Along with the roughly 710-subject first cohort, a separate validation cohort of about 110 different subjects was used. The genetic ancestry cluster associated with self-reported Caucasian donors included approximately 85% of the 398 genotyped donors. To decide whether each TCR beta V gene segment behaved as functional or pseudogenic, an earlier analysis of 587 of the donors relied on high-throughput TCR beta sequencing. Donor age, sex, ethnicity and CMV serostatus were compiled together with the repertoire data. The study used immunosequencing to profile the T cell repertoires of 666 subjects and linked those repertoires to cytomegalovirus serostatus.

V was cut back by 0 bases and J by 2 bases, leaving a gap of 11 bases between them. Measured from the cysteine to the phenylalanine, the CDR3 is 15 residues long. The CDR3 DNA has 45 bases and is translated from base 1. From the germline V gene, CDR1 is SGHRS and CDR2 is YFSETQ. The paper's findings and limits, for the study overall: Because counts were too low, seventeen rarely observed V segments, including chromosome 9 orphons, were left out of the earlier analysis of 587 of the donors. The sequencing pipeline was judged likely to have produced a cluster of highly shared sequence variants as a technical artifact. A later genetic analysis associated a missense DCLRE1C variant with V-gene and J-gene trimming of TCR beta chains, and an independent cohort replicated the association. A further reported finding was that TCR beta sequences accurately predicted the HLA-A and HLA-B alleles for most subjects in the first cohort. Cytomegalovirus status was reported to be diagnosed by the classifier with high specificity and sensitivity in both the original and validation cohorts. Three of the identified cytomegalovirus-associated TCR beta chains were confirmed in vitro to be specific for cytomegalovirus antigens. Presence/absence analyses assumed roughly uniform sequencing depth across donors, an assumption that may not hold. Some IMGT-functional V segments, including TRBV6-2 and TRBV6-3, could not be distinguished by the 87-base-pair reads and were therefore excluded. In the study, around 150 TCR beta chains were listed as associated with cytomegalovirus. A later genetic analysis reported fewer N-insertions in productive TCRs among donors in an Asian-associated ancestry cluster than the 666-donor mean. A later analysis found that most CMV-associated TCR beta chains appeared HLA-restricted, with HLA associations seemingly driven largely by CMV exposure. An earlier analysis of around 600 of the donors showed that most TCR beta V segments appeared in productive rearrangements either about 87% or about 30% of the time, which broadly matched IMGT annotations. Across donors, most TCR sequences were observed very rarely, whereas some public TCRs were present in many individuals. The cohort was sequenced for TCR beta chains only, and without alpha or paired-chain data the features that could be detected were limited. Specific HLA alleles were associated with over 15,000 TCR beta sequences at a false discovery rate of 0.05 in a later analysis. In a later analysis, HLA-associated TCR beta chains showed more clonal expansion and lower generation probabilities than non-associated chains that were equally common. According to the authors, the approach could potentially be generalized to other disease states and immunological phenotypes. CMV serostatus was the only immune exposure information available for the cohort. Correlated functional status among segregating V segments might reflect linkage disequilibrium, but an unknown experimental factor could not be ruled out. In a later analysis, TCR association rates were found to vary across HLA loci, with the most associated TCRs seen for DRB1 alleles and the fewest for HLA-C alleles. When HLA alleles, especially DR and DQ, strongly co-occurred, TCR associations were difficult to assign to individual alleles. HLA typing was unavailable for some donors at each locus, so association tests used only the typed subset. According to a later analysis, parvovirus B19, influenza, CMV and Epstein-Barr virus appeared linked to several top co-occurrence clusters.

Libraries were prepared through the immunoSEQ multiplex PCR assay. For the multiplex PCR, a mixture combining 60 forward primers for TCR Vbeta segments and 13 reverse primers for TCR Jbeta segments was used. A multiplex PCR assay on genomic DNA amplified the CDR3 region of rearranged TCR beta genes. Amplified TCR beta libraries were sequenced as 87-base-pair reads on the Illumina HiSeq System. In the authors' own workflow: A later analysis counted tens of millions of unique TCR beta chains across the 700 or so repertoires, and roughly 11 million of these chains were shared by at least two donors. Raw reads were error-corrected and collapsed into unique sequences by a nearest-neighbor algorithm in which closely related sequences were merged to remove PCR and sequencing errors. V, D and J gene segments were assigned by aligning CDR3 sequences to IMGT reference sequences. For a sequence to be retained, a match of at least six nucleotides to both a V gene segment and a J gene segment was required. Rearrangements were classified as productive when the CDR3 lacked stop codons and remained in frame with V and J, and all other rearrangements were classified as non-productive. CDR3 was defined according to IMGT convention as the region running from the second conserved V-encoded cysteine to the conserved J-encoded phenylalanine. The earlier analysis of about 610 of the donors excluded sequences that lacked an unambiguous match to a single V gene segment. An earlier analysis of 500 to 700 of the donors classified V segments as functional when productive rearrangements were above 56.7% and as segregating when the standard deviation between donors was above 5%. A statistical classification framework was built to diagnose cytomegalovirus status from the catalog of TCR beta chain sequences. V and J gene assignment, in a later analysis, came from comparing TCR nucleotide sequences with IMGT/GENE-DB human TR gene sequences. In a later analysis, CDR3 sequences and most-parsimonious VDJ recombination scenarios were assigned using the TCRdist pipeline. A later analysis defined each TCR beta chain by its CDR3 amino acid sequence plus V-gene family, and excluded reads lacking a unique V-gene family. As a way to deal with suspected cross-contamination and a sequencing artifact, a later analysis dropped 450 to 600 nucleotide sequences that were highly shared and had low generation probability. In a later analysis, a clonal expansion index was calculated for each public chain from normalized within-repertoire ranks of inferred template counts. In a later analysis, generation probabilities were computed using a VDJ recombination model fitted to out-of-frame rearrangements, and the results were checked against IGoR. Hypergeometric tests were used in a later analysis to score TCR-TCR, TCR-HLA and TCR-CMV co-occurrence, with a repertoire-size bias correction applied to the TCR pairs. A later analysis estimated false discovery rates by permuting HLA or CMV assignments 20 times. In a later analysis, co-occurring TCRs were grouped with DBSCAN, and TCRdist sequence similarity was added when clustering was performed within HLA-allele-positive subsets. Co-occurrence clustering excluded repertoires with fewer than 30,000 or more than 120,000 public chains, plus five with anomalous nucleotide sharing. Here the immuneACCESS table is served through TCRdb, limited to in-frame sequences with V and J called. Missing clones are a known gap in these copies; in checked studies unresolved V genes cover under half, and the rest lacks a known reason. V, J and clone size reflect that table, while D and trimming were determined from the DNA. The sample includes some 110,000 clones, with over 60% observed a single time. The top ten clones comprise 1.5% of the sample.

The rearrangement joined TRBV5-1 to TRBJ2-5, with TRBD2 as a weak D call on 7 bases. The specimen sequenced was PBMCs. This sequence was found in a man aged 18 to 29 in good health and CMV-seronegative. The DNA sequence reads TGCGCCAGCAGCTTGGAAGGGGGGGGACAAGAGACCCAGTACTTC. It translates to CASSLEGGGQETQYF.